The 15 T cell receptor beta chains listed next were all sequenced from one sample in a study of tissue T cells after allogeneic stem cell transplantation. Libraries were prepared by immunoSEQ multiplex PCR; TCRdb keeps only in-frame clonotypes and omits some of them. Of roughly 21,000 clones in the sample, roughly three quarters were seen once. Sequencing was carried out using blood. The receptors derive from a female BALB/c mouse in good health. Mouse MHC haplotype: H2-d.

As concerns this clone: Here the gene names and germline are mouse. The CDR3 end falls 1 residue outside the read, so it is completed with the germline J gene. This chain joins TRBV19 and TRBJ2-5; D unresolved. The V end was cut by 2 bases, the J end by 1 base, with 5 bases between. The CDR3 spans 13 residues. Germline V gives CDR1 FNHDT, CDR2 SITEND (reference sequence). Partial CDR3 DNA: TGTGCCAGCAGTATTCTGGACCAAGACACCCAGTAC. Protein sequence: CASSILDQDTQY. The whole CDR3 region reads CASSILDQDTQYF.

Note on this clone: Genes here carry mouse names. The read is 1 residue too short to cover the CDR3 end, so that end is filled in from the germline J gene. The V and J genes are TRBV14 and TRBJ1-1, with 9 bases lining up with TRBD1. The CDR3 totals 15 residues. Trimming at V came to 0 bases and at J to 4 bases, leaving 4 bases not matched to a gene. Germline V lookup: CDR1 SGHDT, CDR2 FRDEAV. Incomplete CDR3 DNA: TGTGCCAGCAGTTTCTCCGGGACAGGGTTCACAGAAGTCTTC. It is translated as CASSFSGTGFTEVF. The entire CDR3 sequence reads CASSFSGTGFTEVFF.

As for this clone: Here the gene names and germline are mouse. The read terminates 1 residue before the CDR3 end, so the remaining end is supplied by the germline J gene. This chain joins TRBV13-2 and TRBJ1-4; D is undetermined. Germline V gives CDR1 NNHNN, CDR2 SYGAGS (reference sequence). Trimming shortened V by 0 bases and J by 3 bases, and 6 bases separated the two germline ends. This CDR3 is built from 14 residues. The CDR3 sequence: CASGDAPANERLFF. CDR3 DNA (partial): TGTGCCAGCGGTGATGCACCAGCCAACGAAAGATTATTT.

Remarks on this clone: Gene names are mouse gene names. The CDR3 end falls 1 residue outside the read, so it is completed with the germline J gene. The chain carries TRBV13-2 and TRBJ2-7, with D perhaps TRBD2 (5 bases). Trimming removed 0 bases from V and 2 bases from J, with 6 bases in between. From germline, CDR1 is NNHNN and CDR2 SYGAGS (reference sequence). The length of the CDR3 is 13 residues. The covered CDR3 bases are TGTGCCAGCGGTGATGACTGGACCTATGAACAGTAC. Protein: CASGDDWTYEQY. The full CDR3 sequence reads CASGDDWTYEQYF.

Note on this clone: Gene names are the mouse ones. The read terminates 1 residue before the CDR3 end, so the remaining end is supplied by the germline J gene. This rearrangement joins TRBV5 to TRBJ2-3; the match to TRBD2 covers 8 bases. The CDR3 consists of 15 residues. The V segment lost 4 bases and the J segment 2 bases; nucleotides outside the gene matches: 5. Germline V gives CDR1 LGHNA, CDR2 YNLKQL (reference sequence). The CDR3 here is CASSPGTGNAETLYF. Incomplete CDR3 DNA: TGTGCCAGCAGCCCCGGGACTGGTAATGCAGAAACGCTGTAT.

For this clone: Gene names refer to mouse genes. The observed sequence ends 1 residue before the CDR3 terminus, with the missing tail filled in from the germline J gene. The chain is built from TRBV5 and TRBJ2-5; 13 nucleotides match TRBD2. The CDR3 has 15 amino acids. In germline, CDR1 is LGHNA, CDR2 YNLKQL (reference sequence). Trimming at V came to 4 bases and at J to 2 bases, leaving 0 bases not matched to a gene. CDR3 bases read: TGTGCCAGCAGCCGGGACTGGGGGGGCCAAGACACCCAGTAC. Translating gives CASSRDWGGQDTQY. The whole CDR3 protein reads CASSRDWGGQDTQYF.

The table lists this clone with a few counts. The germline and genes are mouse ones. The sequenced part of the CDR3 DNA is TGCACCTGCAGTGGACAGTTTTCCAACGAAAGATTATTT. It yields the protein CTCSGQFSNERLF. The full-length CDR3 reads as CTCSGQFSNERLFF. The rearrangement joins TRBV1 to TRBJ1-4, with D possibly TRBD1 on 5 matching bases. The missing CDR3 end, 1 residue past where the read stops, is filled in from the germline J gene. Germline CDR1 is NSQYPW and CDR2 is LRSPGD (reference sequence). Trimming shortened V by 4 bases and J by 0 bases, and 6 bases separated the two germline ends. CDR3 length equals 14 residues.

As concerns this clone: Any gene name here is a mouse gene name. This chain's CDR3 is CASSQDQGSDYTF. The covered CDR3 bases are TGTGCCAGCAGCCAAGATCAGGGCTCCGACTACACC. The chain uses TRBV2 and TRBJ1-2; the D gene is possibly TRBD1 (5 bases). The read finishes 1 residue shy of the CDR3 end, and the germline J gene is used to complete it. The CDR3 consists of 13 residues. V shed 0 bases and J shed 4 bases, with 6 bases lying between them. CDR1 and CDR2 (germline): LGHNA, YSYQKL.

For this clone: Genes here carry mouse names. The sequence runs out 1 residue before the end of the CDR3; the remainder is reconstructed from the germline J gene. The chain employs TRBV2 and TRBJ1-4; 9 bases line up with TRBD1. Germline trimming cut 3 bases from V and 7 bases from J; bases unmatched to any gene: 3. CDR1 is LGHNA, CDR2 YSYQKL, per germline. This CDR3 has 14 amino acids. The CDR3 sequence: CASSQGQGGERLFF. The covered CDR3 bases are TGTGCCAGCAGCCAGGGACAGGGCGGCGAAAGATTATTT.

Notes on this clone: Gene names and germline refer to mouse. The read ends 1 residue early relative to the CDR3; the germline J gene fills the gap. The V call is TRBV19, the J call TRBJ1-5; TRBD1 agrees at 9 bases. V shed 3 bases and J 6 bases; nucleotides not matched to a gene: 1. The CDR3 extends over 13 amino acids. Germline CDR1 reads FNHDT; CDR2 reads SITEND (reference sequence). The CDR3 region is CASSKTGGQAPLF. The CDR3 DNA, read in part, is TGTGCCAGCAGTAAGACAGGGGGCCAGGCTCCGCTT.

For this clone: The listed genes are named as in mouse. The CDR3 goes on 1 residue after the read ends, and that part is filled in from the germline J gene. The V gene is TRBV31, the J gene TRBJ1-2; no clear D. Germline V gene data show CDR1 as GKSSPN and CDR2 as SITVG. V was clipped by 1 base and J by 0 bases, with 3 bases between them. CDR3 length: 12 residues. The CDR3 protein is CAWSQANSDYTF. The sequenced CDR3 bases are TGTGCCTGGAGTCAGGCAAACTCCGACTACACC.

With respect to this clone: Gene names and germline match the mouse. The CDR3 is cut off 1 residue early in the read; its end comes from the germline J gene. The rearrangement uses TRBV13-1 and TRBJ1-3; D not certain. V shed 2 bases and J shed 0 bases, with 6 bases lying between them. The CDR3 totals 14 residues. CDR1 is NSHNY and CDR2 is SYGAGN in the germline V gene. CDR3 DNA (partial): TGTGCCAGCAGTGACCAGTCTTCTGGAAATACGCTCTAT. This gives the protein CASSDQSSGNTLY. The CDR3, in full, reads CASSDQSSGNTLYF.

Of note for this clone: Gene names refer to mouse genes. The read is 1 residue too short to cover the CDR3 end, so that end is filled in from the germline J gene. The chain couples TRBV13-1 to TRBJ1-4; 9 positions match TRBD1. The trim removed 3 bases at V and 5 bases at J, leaving 2 bases unmatched. Germline CDR1 is NSHNY and CDR2 is SYGAGN. The CDR3 length is 14 residues. CDR3 DNA, as far as it was read: TGTGCCAGCAGTGGACAGGGGGGGAACGAAAGATTATTT. Protein sequence: CASSGQGGNERLF. The complete CDR3 reads CASSGQGGNERLFF.

About this clone itself: Gene names and germline match the mouse. The read halts 1 residue ahead of the CDR3 end, with the missing end drawn from the germline J gene. The genes are TRBV5 and TRBJ2-5, with 9 bases lining up with TRBD1. From germline, CDR1 is LGHNA and CDR2 YNLKQL (reference sequence). Losses at the gene ends were 1 base for V and 3 bases for J; bases not matched to a gene: 5. This CDR3 has 16 amino acids. CDR3 loop: CASSQVMGTGQDTQYF. The part of the CDR3 DNA that was read is TGTGCCAGCAGCCAAGTTATGGGGACAGGGCAAGACACCCAGTAC.

Notes on this clone: The gene symbols are mouse symbols. With the read ending 1 residue before the CDR3 end, the germline J gene is used to fill in that end. The chain has TRBV13-2 and TRBJ2-1; TRBD2 aligns across 10 bases. The CDR3 runs to 12 residues. Germline-derived CDR1 and CDR2 are NNHNN and SYGAGS (reference sequence). J lost 9 bases, V lost 6 bases, and 3 bases had no gene match. The covered CDR3 bases are TGTGCCAGCGCAACTGGGGGGGGTGAGCAGTTC. Its translation: CASATGGGEQF. The full CDR3 protein is CASATGGGEQFF.